The text below deals with one T cell receptor beta chain. Its matching antigen is unknown. Among the patients, none had received any treatment before thyroid surgery. These data belong to a study of metastatic and nonmetastatic thyroid tumors. Study details: Comparison of repertoires was carried out across blood and tumor or nodule tissue from malignant and benign thyroid patients. Whole-study findings and limits: Malignant tumors reportedly showed significantly higher TCR beta diversity than benign nodules in both blood and tumor.

TCRdb re-analyzed the PCR reads through MiXCR. This table has under 7,500 clones, roughly 30% appearing once. The sample was adjacent normal tissue. This receptor was obtained from a female donor with papillary thyroid cancer or a benign thyroid nodule (not recorded which). Some clones in this sample may be carry-over from other donors' samples.

CDR3 DNA sequence: TGTGCCAGCAGTTTAGGAGAACACAATGAGCAGTTCTTC. It translates to CASSLGEHNEQFF. This rearrangement joins TRBV27 to TRBJ2-1; D unclear. V gave up 2 bases and J gave up 5 bases, with 7 bases separating them. Germline values: CDR1 MNHEY, CDR2 SMNVEV (reference sequence). This CDR3 is built from 13 residues.